The clone carrying this T cell receptor beta chain came up a few times. This record comes from a study of blood T cell repertoires in COVID-19. Study context: Collection of acute and convalescent COVID-19 samples took place in the United States, Italy and Spain. The analysed material was cDNA or gDNA that came from T cells, B-cell-depleted T cells, or PBMCs.

Some clones are missing from TCRdb's copy, which holds only in-frame ones; the method was immunoSEQ multiplex PCR. The sample contains approximately 110,000 clones, 80% of which appear only once. Germline CDR1 is MNHEY and CDR2 is SMNVEV (reference sequence). There are 18 residues in the CDR3. Trimming cost V 3 bases and J 5 bases; bases outside gene matches: 12. This chain links TRBV27 with TRBJ2-7; 14 bases map to TRBD2. Sequencing used peripheral blood. This receptor was taken from a human donor in a cohort sampled during active or convalescent COVID-19. The CDR3 loop is CASSLLGTSGSVFHEQYF. The CDR3 coding sequence is TGTGCCAGCAGTTTGCTAGGGACTAGCGGGAGCGTTTTCCACGAGCAGTACTTC.